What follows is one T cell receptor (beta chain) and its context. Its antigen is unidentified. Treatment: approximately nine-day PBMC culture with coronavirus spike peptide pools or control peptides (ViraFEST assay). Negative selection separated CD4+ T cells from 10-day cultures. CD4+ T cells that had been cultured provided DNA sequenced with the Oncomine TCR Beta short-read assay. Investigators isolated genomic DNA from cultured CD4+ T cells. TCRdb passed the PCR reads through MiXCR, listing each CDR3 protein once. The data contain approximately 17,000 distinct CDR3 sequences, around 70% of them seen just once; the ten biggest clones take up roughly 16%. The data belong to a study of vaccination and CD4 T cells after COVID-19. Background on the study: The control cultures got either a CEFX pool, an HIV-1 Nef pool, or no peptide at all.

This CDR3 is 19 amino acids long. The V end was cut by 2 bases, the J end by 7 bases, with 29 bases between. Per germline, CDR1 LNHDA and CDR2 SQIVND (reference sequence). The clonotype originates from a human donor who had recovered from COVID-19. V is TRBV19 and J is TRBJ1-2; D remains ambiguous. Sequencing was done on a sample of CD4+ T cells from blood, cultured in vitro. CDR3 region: CASSILRFDTQTTLFGYTF. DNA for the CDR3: TGTGCCAGTAGTATATTGAGATTCGACACGCAAACGACTTTATTTGGCTACACCTTC.